This TCR beta chain derives from a study of blood T cell repertoires in COVID-19 (dated by TCRdb to 2020 to 2022). Notes on the research overall: Samples from collaborators originated in the United States, Italy and Spain and spanned both the acute and convalescent phases of COVID-19. The material from the prospective study consisted of cDNA or gDNA derived from T cells, B-cell-depleted T cells, or PBMCs. Subjects who had been exposed to COVID-19, were actively infected with it, or had recovered from it provided the deeply sampled blood TCRbeta repertoires that made up the dataset. The repertoires were released in a freely available public database meant as a resource for research on the immune response to SARS-CoV-2. The samples were drawn from two sources: the first 160 participants of the ongoing ImmuneRACE study, and fewer than 1,500 subjects contributed by 6 global collaborators. A de-identified subject ID, COVID-19 status, age in years and sex were almost always included in the sample metadata. Where available, HLA class I and class II types were obtained from metadata supplied by the sample provider rather than from assay-based typing.

The CDR3 holds 16 amino acids from the cysteine to the phenylalanine. Here the CDR3 DNA is all that survives: 48 bases in frame from base 1. Trimming accounts for 4 bases at V and 0 bases at J, while the number of junction bases matched to no gene is 5. As encoded in the germline V gene, CDR1 is MNHEY while CDR2 is SVGAGI. The immunoSEQ Assay, a bias-controlled multiplex PCR, was used to amplify TCRbeta CDR3 regions from genomic DNA. As for the original processing: The number of nucleated cells in each sample was estimated by amplification of reference gene primers within the assay. To quantify the absolute abundance of each unique TCRbeta CDR3 rearrangement, sequence reads were collapsed and filtered. For each sample, productive Simpson clonality was calculated as the square root of Simpson's diversity index across productive rearrangements. Sourced from immuneACCESS, this table was stored by TCRdb with only in-frame sequences that have V and J called. A share of the clones is absent; for the studies checked, an unresolved V gene accounts for under half, and the remainder has no known explanation. From that table come the V and J calls and clone size; the DNA was used to work out D and trimming. This sample is represented by a few hundred thousand clones; around nine tenths of them were singletons. The top ten clones comprise 1.6% of the sample.

This clone was detected only once. Its cognate antigen has yet to be identified. Base quality data are lacking; no much larger clone is found one base away. Results the study describes overall, beyond this receptor: Clinical and demographic metadata were provided uncurated, with the amount varying by source and participant.

In the prospective study, participants were roughly 18 to 95 years old, resided in 25 or so geographic areas of the United States, and were enrolled through a virtual design. In the prospective study, cohorts were assigned on the basis of participant-reported clinical history obtained from a screening survey and a study questionnaire. Recovered participants in ImmuneRACE Cohort 3 were defined by two consecutive negative NP/OP PCR tests, clearance by a healthcare professional, or resolution of symptoms. In the prospective study, whole blood, serum and a nasopharyngeal or oropharyngeal swab were collected from each participant by mobile phlebotomists. Participants in the prospective study had the option to provide additional blood draws and questionnaires over a roughly two-month period. Blood samples from the prospective study were shipped frozen or at room temperature prior to DNA extraction.

The clonotype comes from a woman between 45 and 65 years old who had recovered from COVID-19. The specimen was PBMCs or T cells enriched from blood (not recorded which). The sequence is built from TRBV6-5 and TRBJ1-1; 10 central bases correspond to TRBD1. The nucleotide sequence reads as follows: TGTGCCAGCAGTTGGACAGGGGGAAGCATGAACACTGAAGCTTTCTTT. Protein translation: CASSWTGGSMNTEAFF.